The present T cell receptor beta chain was sequenced within a study of vaccination effects on CD4 cells after COVID-19. In the case of this clone: Its antigen remains unknown.

Profiling relied on immunoSEQ multiplex PCR, and the TCRdb table lists in-frame clones only, not all of them. There are tens of thousands of clones in the sample; approximately 70% occur only once, and roughly 25% lies in the top ten. After roughly 9 days in culture, the CD4+ T cells were isolated. Infection with SARS-CoV-2 occurred in the person between March and December 2020, and PCR confirmed it. Half-medium exchanges with IL-2 medium took place on days 3 and 7. This CDR3 has 14 amino acids. Between the trimmed V and J ends, which lost 2 bases and 4 bases, there was a span of 11 bases. Germline CDR1 and CDR2: LGHDT and YNNKEL (reference sequence).

The chain couples TRBV3-1 (or the pseudogene TRBV3-2) to TRBJ2-5; D is possibly TRBD1 (6 bases). The receptor was isolated from a human donor who had a prior SARS-CoV-2 infection. The specimen comprised CD4+ T cells from PBMCs cultured without peptide, sampled before COVID-19 vaccination. CDR3 bases: TGTGCCAGCAGCCAATCAGGGGCGGGAGAGACCCAGTACTTC. It specifies CASSQSGAGETQYF.